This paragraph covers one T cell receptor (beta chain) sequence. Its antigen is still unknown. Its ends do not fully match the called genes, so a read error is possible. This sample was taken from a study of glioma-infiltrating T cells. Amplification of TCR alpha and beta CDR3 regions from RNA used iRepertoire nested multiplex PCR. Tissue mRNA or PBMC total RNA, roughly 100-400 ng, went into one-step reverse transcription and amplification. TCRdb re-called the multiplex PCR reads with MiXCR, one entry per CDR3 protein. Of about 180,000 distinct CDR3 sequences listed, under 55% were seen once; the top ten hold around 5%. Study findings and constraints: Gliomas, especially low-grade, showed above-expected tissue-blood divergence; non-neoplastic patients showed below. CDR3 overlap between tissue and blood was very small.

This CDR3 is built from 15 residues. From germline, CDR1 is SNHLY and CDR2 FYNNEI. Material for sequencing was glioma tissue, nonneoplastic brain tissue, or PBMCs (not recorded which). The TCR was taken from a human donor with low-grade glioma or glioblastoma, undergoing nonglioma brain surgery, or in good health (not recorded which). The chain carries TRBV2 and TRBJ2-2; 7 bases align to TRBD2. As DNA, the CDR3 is TGTGACAGCAGGATCACTAGCGAGGCGGCCGGGGAGCTGTTTTTT. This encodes CDSRITSEAAGELFF.